Listed below are T cell receptor beta chains from one sample, sequenced in a study of blood T cell repertoires in COVID-19. Some clones are missing from TCRdb's copy, which holds only in-frame ones; the method was immunoSEQ multiplex PCR. The table has 150,000 to 200,000 clones, around nine tenths seen once; the top ten hold roughly 3.4%. The sequenced material came from peripheral blood. These receptor sequences come from a man aged 70 or older with acute or convalescent COVID-19. Both conserved end residues are part of each CDR3. The D gene is left open where the match is weak. Clone size, where shown, is once, few, many, or a class for clones that have expanded.

TRBJ2-7,NA,NA,TRBV2,CASSEGFGFSYEQYF,TGTGCCAGCAGTGAAGGTTTTGGCTTCTCCTACGAGCAGTACTTC
TRBJ2-7,NA,TRBD2,TRBV5-4,CASSPGLGLYEQYF,TGTGCCAGCAGCCCCGGACTAGGGCTCTACGAGCAGTACTTC
TRBJ2-3,NA,TRBD1,TRBV5-1,CASSLEGALGDTQYF,TGCGCCAGCAGCTTGGAGGGGGCATTGGGCGATACGCAGTATTTT
TRBJ1-2,NA,TRBD1,TRBV7-9,CASSSPTGRNTF,TGTGCCAGCAGCTCCCCGACAGGGAGGAACACCTTC
TRBJ2-7,NA,NA,TRBV5-5,CASRLQGKNNEQYF,TGTGCCAGCAGACTGCAGGGTAAGAACAACGAGCAGTACTTC
TRBJ2-3,NA,NA,TRBV4-2,CASSQGGAGPDTQYF,TGTGCCAGCAGCCAGGGGGGGGCAGGGCCAGATACGCAGTATTTT
TRBJ1-1,NA,TRBD1,TRBV6-5,CASSLPGGYTEAFF,TGTGCCAGCAGTCTTCCAGGGGGATACACTGAAGCTTTCTTT
TRBJ2-3,NA,TRBD1,TRBV12-5,CASGSGTGTTDTQYF,TGTGCTAGTGGTTCCGGGACAGGGACCACAGATACGCAGTATTTT
TRBJ2-1,NA,NA,TRBV5-1,CASSVGGYNEQFF,TGCGCCAGCAGCGTCGGAGGTTACAATGAGCAGTTCTTC
TRBJ2-1,NA,TRBD2,TRBV6-2/TRBV6-3,CASSYGPGGLEQFF,TGTGCCAGCAGTTACGGTCCGGGGGGGCTGGAGCAGTTCTTC
TRBJ2-1,once,NA,TRBV5-4,CASSSPGYEQFF,TGTGCCAGCAGCTCACCAGGCTATGAGCAGTTCTTC
TRBJ2-5,NA,NA,TRBV6-1,CASSEGQLGLETQYF,TGTGCCAGCAGTGAAGGACAGCTAGGTTTGGAGACCCAGTACTTC
TRBJ1-4,once,NA,TRBV2,CASSGVDSSPNEKLFF,TGTGCCAGCAGTGGGGTAGACAGCAGTCCTAATGAAAAACTGTTTTTT
TRBJ2-7,NA,NA,TRBV10-3,CAIGRSERYEQYF,TGTGCCATCGGAAGATCCGAGCGCTACGAGCAGTACTTC
TRBJ2-5,NA,NA,TRBV19,CASSTLELAGGETQYF,TGTGCCAGTAGTACCCTAGAACTCGCAGGGGGGGAGACCCAGTACTTC
TRBJ2-1,NA,NA,TRBV4-1,CASSRILAEQFF,TGCGCCAGCAGCCGGATTCTAGCGGAGCAGTTCTTC
TRBJ1-6,NA,NA,TRBV3-1/TRBV3-2,CASSRASLAYNSPLHF,TGTGCCAGCAGCCGGGCCAGTTTGGCCTATAATTCACCCCTCCACTTT
TRBJ1-5,NA,NA,TRBV6-2/TRBV6-3,CASSQGGSNQPQHF,TGTGCCAGCAGTCAAGGCGGCAGCAATCAGCCCCAGCATTTT
TRBJ1-6,NA,NA,TRBV6-5,CASSFTPGSPLHF,TGTGCCAGCAGTTTCACCCCGGGATCACCCCTCCACTTT
TRBJ2-3,NA,NA,TRBV7-6,CASSPEWGLGTDTQYF,TGTGCCAGCAGCCCAGAGTGGGGGCTGGGCACAGATACGCAGTATTTT
TRBJ2-3,NA,NA,TRBV7-7,CASSDPRGSTDTQYF,TGTGCTAGCAGCGACCCGCGGGGAAGCACAGATACGCAGTATTTT
TRBJ1-5,NA,TRBD1,TRBV27,CASSPRTGTRPQHF,TGTGCCAGCAGTCCGCGGACAGGAACAAGGCCCCAGCATTTT
TRBJ2-7,NA,NA,TRBV28,CASTLTAIPTKRYF,TGTGCCAGCACCTTGACTGCTATCCCGACCAAACGGTACTTC
TRBJ2-2,NA,NA,TRBV9,CASSAPSQGHGELFF,TGTGCCAGCAGCGCCCCCTCTCAGGGACACGGGGAGCTGTTTTTT
TRBJ2-7,few,TRBD2,TRBV7-2,CASSLRSGKQDEQYF,TGTGCCAGCAGTCTAAGAAGCGGGAAACAAGACGAGCAGTACTTC
TRBJ1-2,NA,TRBD1,TRBV11-2,CASSRTGWYGYTF,TGTGCCAGCAGCCGGACAGGGTGGTATGGCTACACCTTC
TRBJ2-1,NA,TRBD1,TRBV7-2,CASSLGDPQGAFSYNEQFF,TGTGCCAGCAGCTTAGGCGATCCACAGGGGGCTTTCTCCTACAATGAGCAGTTCTTC
TRBJ2-5,NA,NA,TRBV28,CASSLSQGGETQYF,TGTGCCAGCAGTTTAAGTCAGGGCGGAGAGACCCAGTACTTC
TRBJ2-3,NA,TRBD1,TRBV28,CASSDRDTDTQYF,TGTGCCAGCAGTGACAGGGACACAGATACGCAGTATTTT
TRBJ2-1,NA,TRBD2,TRBV9,CASSVDPGGNEQFF,TGTGCCAGCAGCGTAGATCCGGGGGGCAATGAGCAGTTCTTC
TRBJ1-4,NA,NA,TRBV4-3,CASSQGVMGRVDEKLFF,TGCGCCAGCAGCCAAGGGGTGATGGGCAGGGTTGACGAAAAACTGTTTTTT
TRBJ1-3,NA,NA,TRBV4-3,CASSQETLGNTIYF,TGCGCCAGCAGCCAAGAAACTTTGGGAAACACCATATATTTT
TRBJ2-7,NA,TRBD2,TRBV5-1,CASSFGGGHSYEQYF,TGCGCCAGCAGCTTTGGGGGAGGGCACTCCTACGAGCAGTACTTC
TRBJ1-3,NA,NA,TRBV4-3,CASSLPGRGNTIYF,TGCGCCAGCAGCCTCCCCGGGAGGGGAAACACCATATATTTT
TRBJ2-7,NA,TRBD1,TRBV2,CASRQGFFYEQYF,TGTGCCAGCAGACAGGGGTTTTTCTACGAGCAGTACTTC
TRBJ2-1,NA,NA,TRBV4-2,CASSQSGLDNEQFF,TGTGCCAGCAGCCAATCGGGACTCGACAATGAGCAGTTCTTC
TRBJ2-5,few,TRBD2,TRBV29-1,CSVGAGGLQETQYF,TGCAGCGTTGGGGCGGGAGGCCTTCAAGAGACCCAGTACTTC
TRBJ2-7,NA,TRBD1,TRBV2,CASRDRGRRRDF,TGTGCCAGCAGGGACAGGGGGCGACGGCGGGACTTC
TRBJ2-1,few,TRBD2,TRBV4-1,CASRPAGGSYNEQFF,TGCGCCAGCAGACCAGCGGGAGGGTCCTACAATGAGCAGTTCTTC
TRBJ1-5,NA,NA,TRBV4-1,CASSRTGADGNQPQHF,TGCGCCAGCAGCCGGACGGGAGCAGACGGCAATCAGCCCCAGCATTTT
TRBJ2-1,once,TRBD1,TRBV28,CASSRDRGQVDEQFF,TGTGCCAGCAGCCGGGACAGGGGGCAAGTCGATGAGCAGTTCTTC
TRBJ2-1,NA,NA,TRBV28,CASGQSEYNEQFF,TGTGCCAGCGGACAGTCTGAGTACAATGAGCAGTTCTTC
TRBJ2-5,once,TRBD2,TRBV7-9,CASSRLGGRPQATQYF,TGTGCCAGCAGTCGTTTGGGAGGGCGCCCACAGGCGACCCAGTACTTC
TRBJ2-6,once,TRBD1,TRBV3-1/TRBV3-2,CASSQGQGAAGANVLTF,TGTGCCAGCAGCCAGGGACAGGGGGCGGCTGGGGCCAACGTCCTGACTTTC
TRBJ2-6,NA,NA,TRBV19,CASKTGRGANVLTF,TGTGCCAGTAAAACAGGTCGTGGGGCCAACGTCCTGACTTTC
TRBJ1-5,NA,NA,TRBV19,CASSIYRSEGQPQHF,TGTGCCAGTAGTATATACAGGTCGGAGGGGCAGCCCCAGCATTTT
TRBJ2-2,NA,NA,TRBV7-6,CASSLHRELETGELFF,TGTGCCAGCAGCTTACATCGGGAGTTGGAGACCGGGGAGCTGTTTTTT
TRBJ2-7,NA,TRBD2,TRBV28,CASSLSGSNYEQYF,TGTGCCAGCAGTTTAAGCGGGAGTAACTACGAGCAGTACTTC
TRBJ1-3,few,TRBD1,TRBV11-3,CASSLETGVSFGNTIYF,TGTGCCAGCAGCTTAGAAACAGGGGTCTCCTTCGGAAACACCATATATTTT